The 17 T cell receptor beta chains below were found in one sample sequenced in a study of blood T cell repertoires in COVID-19. The protocol was immunoSEQ multiplex PCR, while the TCRdb copy is restricted to in-frame clones and leaves out a portion. The table includes some 130,000 clones, around three quarters detected once. Specimen: peripheral blood. The receptors come from an elderly man with acute or convalescent COVID-19.

The V gene is TRBV21-1, the J gene TRBJ1-2; whether TRBD1, the table's D call, matches the DNA was not checked. TRBV21-1 is deemed a pseudogene. The CDR3 is made up of 13 amino acids. The CDR3 DNA sequence: TGTGCCAGCAGCAAAGCGGGCCTCTATGGCTACACCTTC. It is translated as CASSKAGLYGYTF.

This clone has only one observation. The chain uses TRBV25-1 and TRBJ1-2; a weak D match, TRBD1 (6 bases). V lost 5 bases, J lost 4 bases, and 23 bases lay in between. The CDR3 covers 17 residues. Germline V gene sequence: CDR1 MGHDK, CDR2 SYGVNS. CDR3 bases: TGTGCCAGCAGTCCACGGGACACATATCAGCCCTCCTATGGCTACACCTTC. Translated: CASSPRDTYQPSYGYTF.

This rearrangement joins TRBV18 to TRBJ2-6; D might be TRBD2 (5 bases). The germline V gene has CDR1 KGHSH and CDR2 LQKENI. V gave up 6 bases and J gave up 1 base, with 10 bases separating them. CDR3 size: 15 residues. CDR3 sequence reads: CASSLGASGANVLTF. CDR3 nucleotide sequence: TGTGCCAGCTCGTTGGGAGCTTCTGGGGCCAACGTCCTGACTTTC. Together with reference TRBV18 and TRBJ2-6, the CDR3 gives the full variable domain: NAGVMQNPRHLVRRRGQEARLRCSPMKGHSHVYWYRQLPEEGLKFMVYLQKENIIDESGMPKERFSAEFPKEGPSILRIQQVVRGDSAAYFCASSLGASGANVLTFGAGSRLTVL.

This chain connects TRBV19 to TRBJ1-2; D ambiguous. CDR3 size: 13 residues. V was trimmed by 6 bases and J by 4 bases, leaving 12 bases between them. Germline V gene data show CDR1 as LNHDA and CDR2 as SQIVND (reference sequence). Here the CDR3 DNA reads TGTGCCAGTAGGTTGGGCCTTCGCTATGGCTACACCTTC. Its protein is CASRLGLRYGYTF.

This chain joins TRBV6-2 or TRBV6-3 and TRBJ2-1; D ambiguous. The CDR3 is made up of 16 amino acids. Trimming pared 1 base from V and 2 bases from J, leaving 12 bases between. Per the germline V gene, CDR1 is MNHEY and CDR2 is SVGEGT. The chain's CDR3 is CASSYYGLAPYNEQFF. The CDR3 DNA reads as TGTGCCAGCAGTTACTATGGCCTTGCCCCCTACAATGAGCAGTTCTTC.

The rearrangement links TRBV28 to TRBJ1-1; 8 positions match TRBD1. The CDR3 extends over 13 amino acids. CDR1 is MDHEN, CDR2 SYDVKM, per germline. V dropped 9 bases and J dropped 7; count of bases not matched to a gene: 10. The CDR3 sequence: CASSTGTGIEAFF. CDR3 nucleotides: TGTGCCAGTTCGACCGGGACAGGAATTGAAGCTTTCTTT.

The gene calls are TRBV4-3 and TRBJ1-2, with 7 bases aligning to TRBD1. This CDR3 has 13 amino acids. CDR1 is LGHNA, CDR2 YSLEER, per germline. The V and J ends lost 0 bases and 5 bases, in that order; junction bases with no gene match: 0. The CDR3 reads CASSQETGYGYTF. For the CDR3, the DNA is TGCGCCAGCAGCCAAGAGACAGGGTATGGCTACACCTTC.

The chain uses TRBV27 and TRBJ1-4; D remains unclear. The V end was cut by 2 bases, the J end by 8 bases, with 15 bases between. This CDR3 contains 15 residues. Germline loops: CDR1 MNHEY, CDR2 SMNVEV (reference sequence). In DNA, the CDR3 is TGTGCCAGCAGTTTAGGCGGCGGGTGGGGAGAAAAACTGTTTTTT. Its translation: CASSLGGGWGEKLFF.

This clone occurred a few times. The CDR3, as DNA: TGTGCCAGCAGTGAACGGGGGAACGGAAATTCACCCCTCCACTTT. This gives the protein CASSERGNGNSPLHF. J is TRBJ1-6 and V is TRBV6-1; D is perhaps TRBD1 (5 bases). Trimming took 2 bases from V and 7 from J, leaving 12 bases between them. CDR1 MNHNS and CDR2 SASEGT come from the germline V gene. This CDR3 region has 15 residues.

The chain couples TRBV4-1 to TRBJ2-5; D unresolved. Germline-derived CDR1 and CDR2 are MGHRA and YSYEKL. The CDR3 consists of 16 residues. V dropped 0 bases and J dropped 1 base, with 12 bases sitting between them. In DNA form, the CDR3 reads TGCGCCAGCAGCCAAGACTGGCAGGCTTCCCAAGAGACCCAGTACTTC. Amino acids: CASSQDWQASQETQYF.

The V gene is TRBV20-1, the J gene TRBJ1-4, with D hard to call. CDR3 length equals 13 residues. The germline V gene encodes CDR1 DFQATT and CDR2 SNEGSKA (reference sequence). Trimming stripped 5 bases from V and 6 bases from J, with 13 bases between. This CDR3 is CSAGERYDEKLFF. DNA of the CDR3: TGCAGTGCTGGTGAGAGGTACGATGAAAAACTGTTTTTT.

V and J are TRBV25-1 and TRBJ2-5; 8 bases align to TRBD2. The germline V gene has CDR1 MGHDK and CDR2 SYGVNS. This CDR3 has 15 residues. The V and J ends lost 4 bases and 3 bases, in that order; junction bases with no gene match: 7. CDR3 coding DNA: TGTGCCAGCAGTGCGGAACTAGCGGACGAAGAGACCCAGTACTTC. Amino acid sequence: CASSAELADEETQYF. Supplemented by reference TRBV25-1 and TRBJ2-5, the full variable domain reads EADIYQTPRYLVIGTGKKITLECSQTMGHDKMYWYQQDPGMELHLIHYSYGVNSTEKGDLSSESTVSRIRTEHFPLTLESARPSHTSQYLCASSAELADEETQYFGPGTRLLVL.

The chain has TRBV9 and TRBJ2-2; the match to TRBD2 covers 8 bases. There are 18 residues in the CDR3. V lost 4 bases and J lost 2; bases outside the gene matches: 13. Looked up from germline, CDR1 is SGDLS and CDR2 is YYNGEE. The CDR3 nucleotides are TGTGCCAGCAGCTTCGACTACAGCGGGGGCCTCAACACCGGGGAGCTGTTTTTT. This codes for CASSFDYSGGLNTGELFF. Complete variable domain (other parts from reference TRBV9 and TRBJ2-2): DSGVTQTPKHLITATGQRVTLRCSPRSGDLSVYWYQQSLDQGLQFLIQYYNGEERAKGNILERFSAQQFPDLHSELNLSSLELGDSALYFCASSFDYSGGLNTGELFFGEGSRLTVL.

V is TRBV12-3 or TRBV12-4 and J is TRBJ1-6; D ambiguous. The CDR3 sequence is 13 residues long. The V end lost 10 bases, the J end lost 5 bases, and 12 bases lay between the germline ends. The CDR3 loop is CATCTSNNSPLHF. The CDR3 nucleotides read TGTGCCACCTGTACTTCGAATAATTCACCCCTCCACTTT.

The rearrangement links TRBV11-2 to TRBJ2-3; 7 bases line up with TRBD1. Germline assignment: CDR1 SGHAT and CDR2 FQNNGV. The CDR3 runs 15 residues. Losses at the gene ends were 5 bases for V and 2 bases for J; bases not matched to a gene: 7. The CDR3 sequence: CASSEPGQITDTQYF. The CDR3 DNA is TGTGCCAGCAGCGAGCCGGGACAGATCACAGATACGCAGTATTTT. The full variable domain, completed using reference TRBV11-2 and TRBJ2-3, is EAGVAQSPRYKIIEKRQSVAFWCNPISGHATLYWYQQILGQGPKLLIQFQNNGVVDDSQLPKDRFSAERLKGVDSTLKIQPAKLEDSAVYLCASSEPGQITDTQYFGPGTRLTVL.

The gene calls are TRBV9 and TRBJ2-2; tentative D call: TRBD1 (5 bases). Germline CDR1 reads SGDLS; CDR2 reads YYNGEE. Trimming took off 3 bases at V and 1 base at J, with 7 bases between the two ends. The CDR3 is made up of 14 amino acids. CDR3 sequence (DNA): TGTGCCAGCAGCGGAGACAGGAACACCGGGGAGCTGTTTTTT. Amino acid sequence: CASSGDRNTGELFF.

CDR3 coding DNA: TGTGCCAGCAGTTCCCGCCGGGGGGGCACAGATACGCAGTATTTT. Translation gives CASSSRRGGTDTQYF. The chain combines TRBV27 with TRBJ2-3; 7 bases agree with TRBD2. CDR1 is MNHEY, CDR2 SMNVEV, per germline (reference sequence). The CDR3 totals 15 residues. V shed 4 bases, J shed 1 base, and the junction held 5 bases outside the gene matches.